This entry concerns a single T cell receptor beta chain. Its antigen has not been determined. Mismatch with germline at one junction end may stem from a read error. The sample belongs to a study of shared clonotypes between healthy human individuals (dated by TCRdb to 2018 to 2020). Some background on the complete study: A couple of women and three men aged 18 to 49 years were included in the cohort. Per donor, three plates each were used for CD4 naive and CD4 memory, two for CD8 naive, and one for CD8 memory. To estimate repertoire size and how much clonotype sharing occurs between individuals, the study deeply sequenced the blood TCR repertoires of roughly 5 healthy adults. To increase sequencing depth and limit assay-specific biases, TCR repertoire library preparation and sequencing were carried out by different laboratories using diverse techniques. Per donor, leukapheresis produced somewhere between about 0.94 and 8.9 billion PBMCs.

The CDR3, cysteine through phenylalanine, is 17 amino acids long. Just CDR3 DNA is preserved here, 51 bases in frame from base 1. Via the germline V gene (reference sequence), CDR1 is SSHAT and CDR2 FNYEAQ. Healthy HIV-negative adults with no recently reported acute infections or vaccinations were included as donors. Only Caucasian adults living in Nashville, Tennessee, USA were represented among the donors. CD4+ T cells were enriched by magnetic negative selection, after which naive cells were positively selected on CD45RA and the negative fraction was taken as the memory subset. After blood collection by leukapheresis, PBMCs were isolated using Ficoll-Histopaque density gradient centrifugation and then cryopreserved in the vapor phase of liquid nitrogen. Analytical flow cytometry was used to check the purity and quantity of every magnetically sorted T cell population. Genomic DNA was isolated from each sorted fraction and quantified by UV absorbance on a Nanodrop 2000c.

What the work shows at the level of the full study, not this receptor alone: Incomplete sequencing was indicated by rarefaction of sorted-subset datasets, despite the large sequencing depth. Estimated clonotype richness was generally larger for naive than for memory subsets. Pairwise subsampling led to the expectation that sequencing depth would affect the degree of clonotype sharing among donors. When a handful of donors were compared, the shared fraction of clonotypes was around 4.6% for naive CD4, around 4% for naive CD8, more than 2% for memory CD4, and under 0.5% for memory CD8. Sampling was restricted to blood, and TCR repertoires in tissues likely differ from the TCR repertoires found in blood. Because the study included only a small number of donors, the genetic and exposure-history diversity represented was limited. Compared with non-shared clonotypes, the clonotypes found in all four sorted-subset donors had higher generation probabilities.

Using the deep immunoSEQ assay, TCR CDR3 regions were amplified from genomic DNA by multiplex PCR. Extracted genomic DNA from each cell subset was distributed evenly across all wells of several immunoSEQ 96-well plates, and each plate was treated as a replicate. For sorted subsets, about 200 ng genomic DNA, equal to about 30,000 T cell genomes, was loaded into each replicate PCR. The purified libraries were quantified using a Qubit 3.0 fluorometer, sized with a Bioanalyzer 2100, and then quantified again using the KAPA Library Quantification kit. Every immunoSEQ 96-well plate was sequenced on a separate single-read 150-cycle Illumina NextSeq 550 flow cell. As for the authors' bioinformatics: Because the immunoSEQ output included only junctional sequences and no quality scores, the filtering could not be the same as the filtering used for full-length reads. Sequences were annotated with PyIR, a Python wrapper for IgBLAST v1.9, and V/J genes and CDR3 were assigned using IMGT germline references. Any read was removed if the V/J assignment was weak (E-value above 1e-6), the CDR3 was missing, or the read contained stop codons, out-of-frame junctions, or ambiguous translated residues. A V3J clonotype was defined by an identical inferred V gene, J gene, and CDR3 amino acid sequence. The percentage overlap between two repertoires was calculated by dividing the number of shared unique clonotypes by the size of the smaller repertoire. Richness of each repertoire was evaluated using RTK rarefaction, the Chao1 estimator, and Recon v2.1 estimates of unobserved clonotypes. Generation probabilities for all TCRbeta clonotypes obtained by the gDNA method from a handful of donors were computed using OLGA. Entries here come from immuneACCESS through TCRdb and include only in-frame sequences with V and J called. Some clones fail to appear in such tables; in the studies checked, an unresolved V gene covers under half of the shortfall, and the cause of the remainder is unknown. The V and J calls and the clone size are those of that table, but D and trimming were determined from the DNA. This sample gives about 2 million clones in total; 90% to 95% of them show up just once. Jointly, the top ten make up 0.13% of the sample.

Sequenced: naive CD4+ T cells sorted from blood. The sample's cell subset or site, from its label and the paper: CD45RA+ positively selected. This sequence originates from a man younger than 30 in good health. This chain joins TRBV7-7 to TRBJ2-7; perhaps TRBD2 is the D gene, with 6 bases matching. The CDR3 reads CASSLESASAYSYEQYF. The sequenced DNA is TGTGCTAGCAGCTTAGAGAGTGCTAGCGCATATTCCTACGAGCAGTACTTC.